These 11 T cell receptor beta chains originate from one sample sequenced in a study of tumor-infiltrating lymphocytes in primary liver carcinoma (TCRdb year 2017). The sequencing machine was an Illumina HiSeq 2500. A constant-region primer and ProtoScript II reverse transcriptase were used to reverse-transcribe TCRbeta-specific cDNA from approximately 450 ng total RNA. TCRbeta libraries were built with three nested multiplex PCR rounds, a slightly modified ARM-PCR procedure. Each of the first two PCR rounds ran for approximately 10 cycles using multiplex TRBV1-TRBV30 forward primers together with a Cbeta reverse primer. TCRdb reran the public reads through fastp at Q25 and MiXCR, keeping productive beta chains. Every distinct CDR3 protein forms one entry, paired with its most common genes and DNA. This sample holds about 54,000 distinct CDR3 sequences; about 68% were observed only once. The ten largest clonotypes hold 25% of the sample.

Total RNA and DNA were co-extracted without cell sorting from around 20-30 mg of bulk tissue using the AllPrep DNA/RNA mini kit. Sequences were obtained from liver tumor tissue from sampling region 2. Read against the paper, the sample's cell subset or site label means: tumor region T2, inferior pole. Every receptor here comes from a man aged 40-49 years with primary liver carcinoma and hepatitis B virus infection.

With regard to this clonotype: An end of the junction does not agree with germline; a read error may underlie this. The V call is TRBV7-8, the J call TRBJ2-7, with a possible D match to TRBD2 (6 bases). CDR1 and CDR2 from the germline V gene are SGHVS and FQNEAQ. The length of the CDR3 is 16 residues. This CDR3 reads CASSLGRGGPSYDQYF. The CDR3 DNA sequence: TGTGCCAGCAGCTTAGGGAGGGGCGGTCCTTCCTACGATCAGTACTTC. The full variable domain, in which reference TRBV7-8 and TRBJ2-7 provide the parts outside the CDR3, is GAGVSQSPRYKVAKRGQDVALRCDPISGHVSLFWYQQALGQGPEFLTYFQNEAQLDKSGLPSDRFFAERPEGSVSTLKIQRTQQEDSAVYLCASSLGRGGPSYDQYFGPGTRLTVT.

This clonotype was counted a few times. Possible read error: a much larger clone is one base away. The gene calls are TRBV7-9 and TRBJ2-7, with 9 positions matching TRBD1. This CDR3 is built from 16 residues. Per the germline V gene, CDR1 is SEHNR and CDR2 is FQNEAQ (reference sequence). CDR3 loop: CVSSPSAGTGTYEQYF. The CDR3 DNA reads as TGTGTCAGCAGCCCCAGCGCCGGGACAGGGACCTACGAGCAGTACTTC.

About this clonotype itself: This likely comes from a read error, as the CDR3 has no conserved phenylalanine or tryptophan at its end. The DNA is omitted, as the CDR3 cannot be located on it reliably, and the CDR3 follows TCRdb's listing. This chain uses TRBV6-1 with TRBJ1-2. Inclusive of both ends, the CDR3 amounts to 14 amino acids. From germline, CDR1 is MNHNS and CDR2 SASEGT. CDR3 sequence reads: CASSEVTGGSGYIL.

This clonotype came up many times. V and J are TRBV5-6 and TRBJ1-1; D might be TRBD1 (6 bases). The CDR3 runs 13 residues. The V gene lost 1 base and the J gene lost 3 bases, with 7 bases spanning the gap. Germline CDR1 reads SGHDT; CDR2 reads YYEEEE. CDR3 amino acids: CASSLQGYTEAFF. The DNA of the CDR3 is TGTGCCAGCAGCTTGCAGGGGTACACTGAAGCTTTCTTT.

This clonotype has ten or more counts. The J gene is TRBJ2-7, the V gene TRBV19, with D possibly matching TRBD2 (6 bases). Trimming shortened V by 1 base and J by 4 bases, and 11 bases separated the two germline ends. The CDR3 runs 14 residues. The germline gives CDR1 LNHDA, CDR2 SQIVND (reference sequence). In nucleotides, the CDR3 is TGTGCCAGTAGTATAGTCCTAGCGAGATACGAGCAGTACTTC. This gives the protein CASSIVLARYEQYF. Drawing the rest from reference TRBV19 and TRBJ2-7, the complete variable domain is DGGITQSPKYLFRKEGQNVTLSCEQNLNHDAMYWYRQDPGQGLRLIYYSQIVNDFQKGDIAEGYSVSREKKESFPLTVTSAQKNPTAFYLCASSIVLARYEQYFGPGTRLTVT.

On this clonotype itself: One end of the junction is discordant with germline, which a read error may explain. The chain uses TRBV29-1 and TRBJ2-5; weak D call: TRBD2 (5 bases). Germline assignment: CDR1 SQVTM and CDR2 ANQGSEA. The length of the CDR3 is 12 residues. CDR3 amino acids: CSAETVGETQYF. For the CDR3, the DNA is TGCAGTGCTGAAACAGTCGGGGAGACCCAGTATTTC.

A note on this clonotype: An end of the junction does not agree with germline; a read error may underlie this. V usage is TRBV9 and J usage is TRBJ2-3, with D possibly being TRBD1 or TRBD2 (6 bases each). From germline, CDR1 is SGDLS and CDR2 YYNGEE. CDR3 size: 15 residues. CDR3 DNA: TGTGCCAGCAGCGAACTAGGAGGGGGTGGAGATACGCGGTATTTT. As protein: CASSELGGGGDTRYF.

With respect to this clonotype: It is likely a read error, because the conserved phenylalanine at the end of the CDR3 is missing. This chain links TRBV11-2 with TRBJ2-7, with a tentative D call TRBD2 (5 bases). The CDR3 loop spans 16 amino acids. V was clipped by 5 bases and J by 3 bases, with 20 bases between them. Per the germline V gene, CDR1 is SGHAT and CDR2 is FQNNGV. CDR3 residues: CASSPSRTGYVYEQYY. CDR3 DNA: TGTGCCAGCAGCCCCTCCCGGACTGGGTACGTCTACGAGCAGTACTAC.

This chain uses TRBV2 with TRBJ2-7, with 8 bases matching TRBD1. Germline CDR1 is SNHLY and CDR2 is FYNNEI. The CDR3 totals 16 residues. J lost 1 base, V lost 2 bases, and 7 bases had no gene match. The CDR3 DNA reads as TGTGCCAGCAGTGAAATGGGGACAGGAACATCCTACGAGCAGTACTTC. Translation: CASSEMGTGTSYEQYF.

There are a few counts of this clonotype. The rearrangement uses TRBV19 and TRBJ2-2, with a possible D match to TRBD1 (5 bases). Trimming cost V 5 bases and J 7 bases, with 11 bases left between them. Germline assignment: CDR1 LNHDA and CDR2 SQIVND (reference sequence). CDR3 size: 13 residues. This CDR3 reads CASSPGWVGELFF. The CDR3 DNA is TGTGCCAGTAGTCCAGGGTGGGTCGGGGAGCTGTTTTTT. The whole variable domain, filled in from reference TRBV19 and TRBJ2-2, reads DGGITQSPKYLFRKEGQNVTLSCEQNLNHDAMYWYRQDPGQGLRLIYYSQIVNDFQKGDIAEGYSVSREKKESFPLTVTSAQKNPTAFYLCASSPGWVGELFFGEGSRLTVL.

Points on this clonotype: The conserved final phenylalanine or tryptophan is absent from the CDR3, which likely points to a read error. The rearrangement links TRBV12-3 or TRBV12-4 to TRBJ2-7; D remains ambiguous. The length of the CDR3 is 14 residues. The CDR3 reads CANSLWTGSYEQYL. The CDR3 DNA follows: TGTGCCAACAGTTTATGGACGGGCTCCTACGAGCAGTACCTC.